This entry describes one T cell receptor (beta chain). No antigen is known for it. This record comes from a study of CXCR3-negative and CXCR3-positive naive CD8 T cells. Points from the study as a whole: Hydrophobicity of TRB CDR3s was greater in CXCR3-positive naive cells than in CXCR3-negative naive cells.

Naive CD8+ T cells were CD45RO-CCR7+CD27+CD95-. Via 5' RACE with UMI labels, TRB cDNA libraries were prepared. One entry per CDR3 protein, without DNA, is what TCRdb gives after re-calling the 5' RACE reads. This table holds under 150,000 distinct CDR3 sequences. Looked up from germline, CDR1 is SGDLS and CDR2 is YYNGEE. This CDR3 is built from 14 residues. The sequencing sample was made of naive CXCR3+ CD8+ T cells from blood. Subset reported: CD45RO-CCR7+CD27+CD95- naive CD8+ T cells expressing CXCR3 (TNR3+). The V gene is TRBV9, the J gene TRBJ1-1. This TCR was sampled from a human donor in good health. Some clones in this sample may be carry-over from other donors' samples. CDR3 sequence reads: CASSLTGLSTEAFF.